This record covers a single TCR beta chain. What this receptor recognizes is not known. No per-base quality is available; no much larger clone lies one base away. The sample comes from a study of post-analysis software for immune sequencing data (dated by TCRdb to between 2015 and 2017). For the wider study: Recorded disease courses included relapsing-remitting, secondary progressive and progressive-relapsing multiple sclerosis, with some patients lacking subtype annotation. A subset of samples was prepared in parallel using single-end sample barcoding, then pooled and co-amplified after Illumina adapter ligation. Patient repertoires were compared against ten to eleven previously published healthy control repertoires from donors aged roughly 6 to 27 years.

Overall study outcomes, separate from this receptor: Significantly lower normalized Chao1 diversity was found in multiple sclerosis patients than in controls, suggesting substantial peripheral T-cell clonal expansion. Patients showed significantly higher frequencies than controls for about 5 TRBV segments, among them TRBV5-6, TRBV5-1 and TRBV20-1. The control group was slightly older than the multiple sclerosis patient group. Direct clustering with F measure revealed strong co-clustering of samples prepared in the same batch, which led to a batch-effect correction.

To demonstrate the VDJtools post-analysis software, the study profiled TCR beta repertoires from the peripheral blood of about 13 young patients with multiple sclerosis. The patients with multiple sclerosis were children and adolescents between about 6 and 16 years of age. CDR1 and CDR2, looked up from the germline V gene, are SQVTM and ANQGSEA. There are 12 amino acids in the CDR3, from cysteine to phenylalanine inclusive. Of all the DNA, just the CDR3 is kept, 36 bases in frame from base 1. Deletion took 0 bases off V and 10 bases off J, with a span of 13 bases between the germline ends. Library preparation employed PCR. The sequencing machine was an Illumina HiSeq 2500. Unique molecular identifiers were incorporated into TCR beta cDNA libraries to reduce PCR and sequencing biases. Approximately 500,000 cDNA molecules were obtained per 1 to 10 million input T cells, so each molecule approximated one T cell. Patient libraries were prepared and sequenced with the same protocol used for the earlier healthy control dataset. Samples belonging to the same batch were prepared together, multiplexed and sequenced on a shared HiSeq lane. As for the authors' bioinformatics: Raw barcoded reads were processed with MIGEC, and single-read molecular identifier groups were discarded before consensus assembly and CDR3 extraction. VDJtools was used for post-analysis of the clonotype tables, and diversity was normalized by down-sampling every dataset to the size of the smallest sample. In repertoire overlap clustering, CDR3 amino acid sequences, but not nucleotide sequences, were matched to correct batch-related cross-sample contamination. Using fastp at Q25 and MiXCR, TCRdb reprocessed the public reads and kept productive beta chains. CDR3 protein sequences are deduplicated, and each keeps its most common genes and DNA. The V and J calls were not made by the authors but by TCRdb's processing. This sample has fewer than 900,000 distinct CDR3 sequences in its table, and approximately 44% of those were observed once. Just under 5% of the sample rests with the top ten.

The sample taken for sequencing was blood. This clonotype originated in a girl aged 10 to 17 with multiple sclerosis. The V and J genes are TRBV29-1 and TRBJ2-7; the D gene is perhaps TRBD1 or TRBD2, as each covers 5 bases. The sequenced DNA: TGCAGCGTTGAAGAGTGGCCTGGGGACCAGTACTTC. It is translated as CSVEEWPGDQYF.